This T cell receptor beta chain comes out of a study of cytomegalovirus exposure and HLA in healthy donors. Whole-study findings and limits: Segments of the TCR beta V type were, in most cases, productive about 87% or about 30% of the time in an earlier analysis. As was reported, the classifier diagnosed cytomegalovirus status with high specificity and sensitivity. For TCR beta chains, V- and J-gene trimming was later linked to a missense DCLRE1C variant.

This clone was recorded a few times. Its antigen is unknown. The germline gives CDR1 SGHRS, CDR2 YFSETQ. The CDR3 is 14 residues long. V lost 4 bases and J lost 11, with 22 bases in between. PCR was performed using 60 Vbeta and 13 Jbeta primers. The method was immunoSEQ multiplex PCR; TCRdb's version includes in-frame clones alone and lacks a portion of them. The sample holds approximately 110,000 clones; 15% to 17% are singletons and the top ten take 1.5% to 2%. This sequence was found in a woman in her late teens or twenties in good health and CMV-seronegative. The sample comprised PBMCs. The J gene is TRBJ2-7, the V gene TRBV5-1; a possible D gene is TRBD1 (8 bases). The CDR3 coding sequence is TGCGCCAGCAGCAGGGACAGGATGCGGGAGTCGGAGTACTTC. Translated: CASSRDRMRESEYF.